This T cell receptor beta chain was sequenced during a study of cytomegalovirus exposure and HLA in healthy donors (TCRdb year 2017). Regarding the research as a whole: In an earlier analysis of under 750 of the donors, 276 Gb of sequence data and just under 120 million unique TCR beta sequences from about 179 million T cells were reported. About 280 gigabases of sequencing data and approximately 92 million unique TCR sequences made up an early release that covered 640 HLA-typed donors. Of the 398 genotyped donors, 75% to 85% were placed in the genetic ancestry cluster associated with self-reported Caucasian donors. The study aimed to test whether signatures of past pathogen exposure could be identified by cataloging public T cell receptors. Using immunosequencing, the study profiled T cell repertoires from some 670 subjects and related those repertoires to cytomegalovirus serostatus. In addition to the first cohort of several hundred subjects, a separate validation cohort of approximately 130 different subjects was used. High-throughput TCR immunosequencing, statistical association of individual TCRs with disease status, and machine learning were combined to predict cytomegalovirus infection status. A later analysis re-analyzed previously published TCR beta repertoires from 600 to 850 donors and added high-resolution HLA genotyping to study TCR occurrence patterns. The later analysis used no new phenotypic data to find candidate immune exposures, relying instead on TCR beta sequences and their occurrence across donors. An earlier analysis of fewer than 750 of the donors used high-throughput TCR beta sequencing to judge whether each TCR beta V gene segment behaved as functional or pseudogenic. Donor age, sex, ethnicity and CMV serostatus were collected together with the repertoire data. A later genetic analysis used genome-wide SNP genotypes for about 55% of the 666 donors, treating that subset as a discovery cohort. All discovery cohort repertoires had been generated on a single sequencing platform. HLA typing included class I and class II loci at four-digit resolution. Typing coverage differed by locus: A, B, C, DRB1 and DQB1 were typed in about 629-640 donors, DQA1 in 500 to 550, DPA1 in some 570, and DPB1 in approximately 450. About five DR-DQ haplotypes were handled as single units for association and clustering, since linkage in the cohort was strong. On average, roughly 250,000 unique TCR beta nucleotide sequences were sequenced per donor among 398 genotyped donors of the cohort, with roughly 19% of those sequences being non-productive. The study at large found these results: In a later genetic analysis, fewer N-insertions in productive TCRs were reported among donors in an Asian-associated ancestry cluster than the roughly 640-donor mean. The earlier analysis of nearly 600 of the donors excluded over 15 rarely observed V segments, including chromosome 9 orphons, because counts were too low. In an earlier analysis of approximately 590 of the donors, most TCR beta V segments were observed in productive rearrangements about 90% or about 30% of the time, broadly matching IMGT annotations. In both the original and validation cohorts, the classifier was reported to diagnose cytomegalovirus status with high specificity and sensitivity. In this cohort, only TCR beta chains were sequenced, and detectable features were limited by the absence of alpha or paired-chain data. A total of roughly 160 TCR beta chains were listed by the study as associated with cytomegalovirus. Presence/absence analyses assumed roughly uniform sequencing depth across donors, an assumption that may not hold. Strong co-occurrence of HLA alleles, especially DR and DQ, made assigning TCR associations to individual alleles difficult. Several of the top co-occurrence clusters appeared to be linked to parvovirus B19, influenza, CMV and Epstein-Barr virus, according to a later analysis. A later analysis associated about 17,000 TCR beta sequences with specific HLA alleles at a false discovery rate of 0.05. The authors suggested that the approach could potentially be extended to other disease states and immunological phenotypes. Correlated functional status among segregating V segments might be attributable to linkage disequilibrium, but an unknown experimental factor could not be ruled out. While some public TCRs were present in many individuals, most TCR sequences turned up only very rarely across donors. The 87-base-pair reads could not distinguish some IMGT-functional V segments, including TRBV6-2 and TRBV6-3, so those segments were excluded. A later genetic analysis associated a missense DCLRE1C variant with V-gene and J-gene trimming of TCR beta chains, and an independent cohort replicated the association. In a later analysis, the rate of TCR association differed among HLA loci, with DRB1 alleles having the most associated TCRs and HLA-C alleles having the fewest. In a later analysis, HLA-associated TCR beta chains were found to be more clonally expanded and to have lower generation probabilities than equally common non-associated chains. In a later analysis, most CMV-associated TCR beta chains were found to appear HLA-restricted, with HLA associations seemingly driven largely by CMV exposure. In vitro tests confirmed that a few of the cytomegalovirus-associated TCR beta chains recognize cytomegalovirus antigens. HLA typing was unavailable for some donors at each locus, so association tests used only the typed subset. For the cohort, immune exposure information was limited to CMV serostatus. A further reported finding was that TCR beta sequences accurately predicted the HLA-A and HLA-B alleles for most subjects in the first cohort. A group of highly shared sequence variants was considered likely to be a technical artifact of the sequencing pipeline.

V ends up 3 bases short and J 2 bases short, with an unmatched junction base count of 7. In the germline V gene, CDR1 corresponds to SGHRS and CDR2 to YFSETQ. The CDR3 runs 16 residues from the cysteine to the phenylalanine. The DNA shown is the 48-base CDR3, in frame from base 1. Library creation used the immunoSEQ multiplex PCR assay. For the multiplex PCR, a mixture combining 60 forward primers for TCR Vbeta segments and 13 reverse primers for TCR Jbeta segments was used. The CDR3 region of rearranged TCR beta genes was amplified from genomic DNA by a multiplex PCR assay. On the Illumina HiSeq System, the amplified TCR beta libraries were sequenced as 87-base-pair reads. Processing in the source paper ran as follows. Across the 670 or so repertoires, a later analysis counted about 81 million unique TCR beta chains, some 11 million of which were shared by at least two donors. Raw reads were error-corrected and collapsed into unique sequences with a nearest-neighbor algorithm that merged closely related sequences to remove PCR and sequencing errors. To assign V, D and J gene segments, CDR3 sequences were aligned to IMGT reference sequences. For a sequence to be retained, a match of at least six nucleotides to both a V gene segment and a J gene segment was required. Rearrangements were classified as productive when the CDR3 lacked stop codons and remained in frame with V and J, and all other rearrangements were classified as non-productive. CDR3 was defined by IMGT convention, running from the second conserved V-encoded cysteine to the conserved J-encoded phenylalanine. Sequences without an unambiguous match to a single V gene segment were excluded from the earlier analysis of 587 of the donors. An earlier analysis of over 450 of the donors classified V segments as functional when productive rearrangements were above 56.7% and as segregating when the standard deviation between donors was above 5%. A statistical classification framework was built for diagnosing cytomegalovirus status from the catalog of TCR beta chain sequences. A later analysis assigned V and J genes by comparing TCR nucleotide sequences with IMGT/GENE-DB human TR gene sequences. The TCRdist pipeline was used in a later analysis to assign CDR3 sequences and most-parsimonious VDJ recombination scenarios. In a later analysis, each TCR beta chain was defined by its CDR3 amino acid sequence together with its V-gene family, and reads lacking a unique V-gene family were excluded. In a later analysis, around 650 highly shared, low-generation-probability nucleotide sequences were removed to address suspected cross-contamination and a sequencing artifact. In a later analysis, a clonal expansion index was calculated for each public chain from normalized within-repertoire ranks of inferred template counts. Generation probabilities in a later analysis came from a VDJ recombination model fitted to out-of-frame rearrangements, and those results were checked against IGoR. Hypergeometric tests were used in a later analysis to score TCR-TCR, TCR-HLA and TCR-CMV co-occurrence, with a repertoire-size bias correction applied to the TCR pairs. In a later analysis, false discovery rates were estimated by permuting HLA or CMV assignments 20 times. In a later analysis, co-occurring TCRs were grouped using DBSCAN, and TCRdist sequence similarity was added for clustering within HLA-allele-positive subsets. Repertoires with fewer than 30,000 or more than 120,000 public chains, plus five repertoires with anomalous nucleotide sharing, were excluded from co-occurrence clustering. TCRdb carries this immuneACCESS record with in-frame sequences only. Its versions omit some clonotypes, under half of them owing to an unresolved V gene in the studies checked, with the rest unexplained. The DNA was the basis for D and trimming; V, J and clone size are from that table. The sample table contains some 130,000 clones; only one count was recorded for 70% to 85% of them. The ten top clones hold 6% to 7.5% of the sample.

Concerning this clone: This clone's antigen is unknown. The input lacks base qualities; no much larger clone sits a single base away.

The cohort comprised around 700 healthy bone marrow donors. Cohort members were all nominally healthy when sampled, although unrecorded immune exposures were likely present. The donor was CMV seropositive and belonged to the group of 250 to 300 seropositive cohort members. Each donor provided a peripheral blood sample, and peripheral blood mononuclear cells were used for TCR beta sequencing. The Qiagen DNeasy Blood Extraction Kit was used to extract genomic DNA from the blood cell samples. The source material was PBMCs. This clonotype originated in a man aged 35 to 55 in good health and CMV-seropositive. The chain is made from TRBV5-1 and TRBJ2-3, and TRBD2 matches 9 of the central bases. This receptor has the CDR3 CASSSRLAEYTDTQYF. The DNA reads TGCGCCAGCAGCTCAAGACTAGCGGAGTACACAGATACGCAGTATTTT.